This T cell receptor (beta chain) was observed in a study of blood T cell repertoires in COVID-19. Study-level background: PBMCs, B-cell-depleted T cells, or T cells were the source of the cDNA or gDNA that made up the material.

V dropped 10 bases and J dropped 3; count of bases not matched to a gene: 2. CDR3 length: 12 residues. The germline gives CDR1 SNHLY, CDR2 FYNNEI. Sequencing used immunoSEQ multiplex PCR; TCRdb keeps in-frame clones, though not all of them. The sample yields roughly 230,000 clones, around 83% seen once. Sequenced: peripheral blood. This rearrangement joins TRBV2 to TRBJ2-3, with TRBD1 identical over 9 bases. This clonotype was obtained from a man aged 35-49 years with acute or convalescent COVID-19. CDR3 in amino acids: CAIGQGTDTQYF. DNA for the CDR3: TGTGCCATCGGACAGGGGACAGATACGCAGTATTTT.